These T cell receptor beta chains were read from a single sample in a study of cytomegalovirus exposure and HLA in healthy donors. Generated by immunoSEQ multiplex PCR, the TCRdb table keeps only in-frame clones and is missing some. The top ten clones hold 1.5% to 2% of a sample with about 78,000 clones, 96% of them seen once. Sequenced sample: PBMCs. These receptors came from a man between 18 and 35 years old in good health and CMV-seropositive. CDR3s include the opening cysteine and the closing phenylalanine or tryptophan. Each record gives: clone size, V gene, J gene, D gene, CDR3 DNA, CDR3 protein. A D gene is named only where the DNA matches it firmly. The size entry is marked missing in some rows and otherwise reads once, few, many or a size class.

size: -; V: TRBV27; J: TRBJ1-1; D: -; DNA: TGTGCCAGCAGTTTGACACTTAACACTGAAGCTTTCTTT; CDR3: CASSLTLNTEAFF
size: -; V: TRBV4-1; J: TRBJ1-4; D: -; DNA: TGCGCCAGCAGCCCGGCGGGGCTGCGGGAGGGGAAACTGTTTTTT; CDR3: CASSPAGLREGKLFF
size: -; V: TRBV5-1; J: TRBJ2-7; D: -; DNA: TGCGCCAGCAGCGGGGACTTGAGCTCCTACGAGCAGTACTTC; CDR3: CASSGDLSSYEQYF
size: -; V: TRBV7-9; J: TRBJ2-1; D: TRBD2; DNA: TGTGCCAGCAGCTATTTAGCGGGAGAGCAGTTCTTC; CDR3: CASSYLAGEQFF
size: -; V: TRBV5-6; J: TRBJ1-1; D: TRBD1; DNA: TGTGCCAGCAGCTTGGTATTGGGACAGCTGAACACTGAAGCTTTCTTT; CDR3: CASSLVLGQLNTEAFF
size: once; V: TRBV5-4; J: TRBJ1-1; D: TRBD1; DNA: TGTGCCAGCAGCTCAGGGGGTACTGAAGCTTTCTTT; CDR3: CASSSGGTEAFF
size: -; V: TRBV30; J: TRBJ2-7; D: TRBD1; DNA: TGTGCCTGGGGGGACAGTACCTACGAGCAGTACTTC; CDR3: CAWGDSTYEQYF
size: -; V: TRBV13; J: TRBJ2-5; D: TRBD1; DNA: TGTGCCAGCAGCTTAGGCCGACAGGGGGCCCGAGAGACCCAGTACTTC; CDR3: CASSLGRQGARETQYF
size: -; V: TRBV10-3; J: TRBJ2-4; D: -; DNA: TGTGCCATCAGTTCCCCAGCTCGGGGCAAAAACATTCAGTACTTC; CDR3: CAISSPARGKNIQYF
size: -; V: TRBV29-1; J: TRBJ1-2; D: TRBD1; DNA: TGCAGCGTTGAAGATGAGGGGGCGGATGGCTACACCTTC; CDR3: CSVEDEGADGYTF
size: -; V: TRBV5-1; J: TRBJ2-2; D: TRBD2; DNA: TGCGCCAGCAGCTTGTCGGCGGGAGAAAGCACCGGGGAGCTGTTTTTT; CDR3: CASSLSAGESTGELFF
size: -; V: TRBV6-6; J: TRBJ2-7; D: -; DNA: TGTGCCAGCAGTTACTCCACGCCAGGGAACGAGCAGTACTTC; CDR3: CASSYSTPGNEQYF
size: -; V: TRBV30; J: TRBJ2-2; D: TRBD2; DNA: TGTGCCTGGGGACTAGCGGGAGAGCCATGGAGCTCCGGGGAGCTGTTTTTT; CDR3: CAWGLAGEPWSSGELFF
size: -; V: TRBV28; J: TRBJ1-5; D: TRBD1; DNA: TGTGCCAGCAGTTTATTAGGGACAGGGAGTCAGCCCCAGCATTTT; CDR3: CASSLLGTGSQPQHF
size: -; V: TRBV10-2; J: TRBJ2-7; D: TRBD2; DNA: TGCGCCAGCAGTGATCCGGGACTAGCGGGAGTTGAGCAGTACTTC; CDR3: CASSDPGLAGVEQYF
size: -; V: TRBV28; J: TRBJ1-4; D: TRBD1; DNA: TGTGCCAGCAGTTTGGGACAGGAAAATGAAAAACTGTTTTTT; CDR3: CASSLGQENEKLFF
size: -; V: TRBV7-9; J: TRBJ2-5; D: TRBD1; DNA: TGTGCCAGCAGGGACAGGGGGCAGTTTGAGACCCAGTACTTC; CDR3: CASRDRGQFETQYF
size: -; V: TRBV28; J: TRBJ2-7; D: -; DNA: TGTGCCAGCAGTCCAGGAGGCGGTAGAATCTACGAGCAGTACTTC; CDR3: CASSPGGGRIYEQYF
size: -; V: TRBV7-9; J: TRBJ2-5; D: TRBD1; DNA: TGTGCCAGCAGCCAGGACAGGTACTCGGAGACCCAGTACTTC; CDR3: CASSQDRYSETQYF
size: once; V: TRBV7-9; J: TRBJ2-1; D: -; DNA: TGTGCCAGCAGCCCCCCCGCGGCACGCTACAATGAGCAGTTCTTC; CDR3: CASSPPAARYNEQFF